This passage covers 8 T cell receptor beta chains from one sample sequenced in a study of Graves' ophthalmopathy and Graves' hyperthyroidism. RNA transcripts were the template, and TCR beta CDR3 regions were amplified from them. A first-round RT-PCR used HTBI primers, followed by a second-round multiplex PCR. TCRdb analysed the multiplex PCR reads with MiXCR anew, one entry per CDR3 protein. The sample consists of approximately 210,000 distinct CDR3 sequences, roughly 27% of them appearing once. Sample: peripheral blood. The receptor source for this set is a man aged 50 to 60 with Graves' ophthalmopathy.

This clonotype was recorded only once. J is TRBJ1-2 and V is TRBV19; TRBD1 agrees at 8 bases. The CDR3 has 15 residues. Germline values: CDR1 LNHDA, CDR2 SQIVND (reference sequence). The V segment lost 3 bases and the J segment 4 bases; nucleotides outside the gene matches: 7. The CDR3 spells CASSIGQGAGYGYTF. The CDR3 DNA reads TGTGCCAGTAGTATCGGGCAGGGGGCGGGCTATGGCTACACCTTC.

This clonotype has more than one count but fewer than ten. The chain combines TRBV6-2 or TRBV6-3 with TRBJ1-1; no firm D call. Germline CDR1 reads MNHEY; CDR2 reads SVGEGT. Deletions cut 4 bases from V and 4 bases from J, with 16 bases between. The CDR3 runs 15 residues. Here the CDR3 reads CASSSPPGRGTEAFF. The CDR3 DNA sequence: TGTGCCAGCAGTTCCCCTCCTGGGCGAGGCACTGAAGCTTTCTTT.

In its sample, this clonotype was seen many times. This chain joins TRBV28 and TRBJ2-7; 10 nucleotides match TRBD2. V shed 5 bases and J 3 bases; nucleotides not matched to a gene: 10. The CDR3 runs 16 residues. CDR1 and CDR2 from the germline V gene are MDHEN and SYDVKM. The CDR3 here is CASSPPLSGRRYEQYF. In DNA, the CDR3 is TGTGCCAGCAGTCCGCCCCTTAGCGGGAGGCGCTACGAGCAGTACTTC.

The chain has TRBV30 and TRBJ2-7, with a weak D call TRBD2 (6 bases). The CDR3 loop spans 11 amino acids. Trimming pared 6 bases from V and 5 bases from J, leaving 11 bases between. The germline V gene encodes CDR1 GTSNPN and CDR2 SVGIG (reference sequence). CDR3 sequence reads: CACGGPNEQYF. The DNA for the CDR3 is TGTGCCTGCGGGGGACCCAACGAGCAGTACTTC.

V is TRBV6-1 and J is TRBJ2-7; maybe TRBD2 (6 bases). CDR3 length: 15 residues. Per the germline V gene, CDR1 is MNHNS and CDR2 is SASEGT. Trimming cost V 6 bases and J 0 bases, with 15 bases left between them. DNA of the CDR3: TGTGCCAGCAGGGGCCGGGACTGGAGCTCCTACGAGCAGTACTTC. Protein sequence: CASRGRDWSSYEQYF.

This clonotype was counted at least ten times. CDR3 loop: CASSYQNRVGETQYF. In DNA, the CDR3 is TGTGCCAGCAGTTACCAAAACAGGGTTGGCGAGACCCAGTACTTC. V usage is TRBV6-2 or TRBV6-3 and J usage is TRBJ2-5; D perhaps matches TRBD1 (6 bases). Trimming pared 2 bases from V and 5 bases from J, leaving 15 bases between. This CDR3 spans 15 amino acids. Germline CDR1 MNHEY, CDR2 SVGEGT.

This clonotype was observed at least ten times. The chain is built from TRBV7-2 and TRBJ1-5, with D perhaps matching TRBD1 (6 bases). V was cut by 0 bases and J by 2 bases, with 8 bases left in between. The CDR3 is 15 residues long. The germline V gene encodes CDR1 SGHTA and CDR2 FQGNSA. The CDR3 is CASSLAGGGNQPQHF. As DNA, the CDR3 is TGTGCCAGCAGCTTAGCAGGGGGTGGCAATCAGCCCCAGCATTTT.

The chain joins TRBV12-3 or TRBV12-4 to TRBJ2-2; 7 nucleotides agree with TRBD2. V lost 2 bases to trimming and J lost 8 bases; unmatched junction nucleotides: 5. The CDR3 loop spans 14 amino acids. DNA for the CDR3: TGTGCCAGCAGTTTACGACTAGCTGGTGGGGAGCTGTTTTTT. Its protein product is CASSLRLAGGELFF.